The rows below give T cell receptor beta chains drawn from one sample of a study of identical twins. TCRdb passed the 5' RACE reads through MiXCR, listing each CDR3 protein once. The data hold about 920,000 distinct CDR3 sequences, with 9% to 15% observed a single time. These data also featured in a second study, about yellow fever vaccine responses in identical twins.

The specimen sequenced was PBMCs. The source of these receptors is a woman aged 18-35 years in good health. The CDR3 runs from the conserved cysteine through the conserved F or W. Fields, in order: V gene, D gene, clone size, J gene, CDR3 DNA, CDR3 protein. A D gene is named only where the DNA matches it firmly. Not every row has a clone size; where given, it reads once, few, many or a size class.

V: TRBV7-3; D: TRBD1; size: -; J: TRBJ2-6; DNA: TGTGCCAGCAGTGAGACGACAGGGACTGGGGCCAACGTCCTGACTTTC; CDR3: CASSETTGTGANVLTF
V: TRBV9; D: TRBD2; size: few; J: TRBJ2-3; DNA: TGTGCCAGCAGCGGGCGGACTAGCGGGGAAATCACAGATACGCAGTATTTT; CDR3: CASSGRTSGEITDTQYF
V: TRBV12-3/TRBV12-4; D: -; size: -; J: TRBJ1-1; DNA: TGTGCCAGCAGGCTACTTCAGGGACTGAACACTGAAGCTTTCTTT; CDR3: CASRLLQGLNTEAFF
V: TRBV5-1; D: -; size: few; J: TRBJ2-7; DNA: TGCGCCAGCAGCTTGGCCGGAGGCTTTTCTAGCTCCTACGAGCAGTACTTC; CDR3: CASSLAGGFSSSYEQYF
V: TRBV7-8; D: -; size: many; J: TRBJ2-7; DNA: TGTGCCAGCAGCTTAACGCAGGGGTCGTCCTACGAGCAGTACTTC; CDR3: CASSLTQGSSYEQYF
V: TRBV4-1; D: -; size: -; J: TRBJ2-5; DNA: TGCGCCAGCAGCCTCGGGGTCCGAGGGCGAGAGACCCAGTACTTC; CDR3: CASSLGVRGRETQYF
V: TRBV11-2; D: -; size: few; J: TRBJ1-5; DNA: TGTGCCAGCAGCTTAGATAGCGGGGGATTGCCCCAGCATTTT; CDR3: CASSLDSGGLPQHF
V: TRBV28; D: -; size: -; J: TRBJ2-5; DNA: TGTGCCAGCAGTCCCCCACCCCCCCGCGGGGAGACCCAGTACTTC; CDR3: CASSPPPPRGETQYF
V: TRBV21-1; D: -; size: -; J: TRBJ2-1; DNA: TGTGCCAGCAGCGGGGCGGGAGGGGGTAGGGATGAGCAGTTCTTC; CDR3: CASSGAGGGRDEQFF
V: TRBV7-2; D: TRBD1; size: few; J: TRBJ1-6; DNA: TGTGCCAGCAGCCCCCGACAGGGAAGTTATTCACCCCTCCACTTT; CDR3: CASSPRQGSYSPLHF
V: TRBV7-9; D: -; size: many; J: TRBJ2-7; DNA: TGTGCCAGCAGCTCCGTCCCCTACGAGCAGTACTTC; CDR3: CASSSVPYEQYF
V: TRBV7-9; D: -; size: few; J: TRBJ1-6; DNA: TGTGCCAGCAGCTTCGACGAGACTTCACCCCTCCACTTT; CDR3: CASSFDETSPLHF
V: TRBV28; D: -; size: few; J: TRBJ2-2; DNA: TGTGCCAGCAGTTTACAGGGGACTGTGAACACCGGGGAGCTGTTTTTT; CDR3: CASSLQGTVNTGELFF
V: TRBV27; D: TRBD1; size: -; J: TRBJ2-1; DNA: TGTGCCAGCACCTCTTGGAAGGGACAGGGTATCAATGAGCAGTTCTTC; CDR3: CASTSWKGQGINEQFF
V: TRBV6-1; D: -; size: many; J: TRBJ1-2; DNA: TGTGCCAGCCGCAAAAGGGGGGCGGACTATGGCTACACCTTC; CDR3: CASRKRGADYGYTF
V: TRBV5-1; D: -; size: -; J: TRBJ2-1; DNA: TGCGCCAGCAGCCCAGAGAGGGGAGGAGGCAATGAGCAGTTCTTC; CDR3: CASSPERGGGNEQFF
V: TRBV6-1; D: TRBD1; size: -; J: TRBJ1-5; DNA: TGTGCCAGCAGTCGTTCCGGGACAGCGATCAATCAGCCCCAGCATTTT; CDR3: CASSRSGTAINQPQHF
V: TRBV28; D: -; size: few; J: TRBJ2-1; DNA: TGTGCCAGCAGACAACCCGGACTCGAGCAGTTCTTC; CDR3: CASRQPGLEQFF
V: TRBV5-1; D: TRBD2; size: few; J: TRBJ2-1; DNA: TGCGCCAGCAGCGCGGTCGCTAGCGGCTCCTACAATGAGCAGTTCTTC; CDR3: CASSAVASGSYNEQFF
V: TRBV7-2; D: -; size: many; J: TRBJ2-1; DNA: TGTGCCAGCAGCTTAGGTTGGTACAATGAGCAGTTCTTC; CDR3: CASSLGWYNEQFF
V: TRBV25-1; D: TRBD1; size: few; J: TRBJ2-1; DNA: TGTGCCAGCAGTGAATATCTATCAGGGGGCCTCTACAATGAGCAGTTCTTC; CDR3: CASSEYLSGGLYNEQFF
V: TRBV12-5; D: -; size: -; J: TRBJ2-7; DNA: TGTGCTAGTGGCCATAACTACGAGCAGTACTTC; CDR3: CASGHNYEQYF
V: TRBV6-5; D: TRBD1; size: many; J: TRBJ2-5; DNA: TGTGCCAGCAGTTACACCAGGGACAGTGGGACCCAGTACTTC; CDR3: CASSYTRDSGTQYF
V: TRBV24-1; D: -; size: -; J: TRBJ2-2; DNA: TGTGCCACCAGTGCCCGGACAGCCTTCACCGGGGAGCTGTTTTTT; CDR3: CATSARTAFTGELFF
V: TRBV7-3; D: -; size: few; J: TRBJ2-2; DNA: TGTGCCAGCAGCTTAACGCCCCTAGGGACCGGGGAGCTGTTTTTT; CDR3: CASSLTPLGTGELFF
V: TRBV28; D: -; size: -; J: TRBJ2-5; DNA: TGTGCCAGCAGTTCCCCGGGACGGGAGTACCAAGAGACCCAGTACTTC; CDR3: CASSSPGREYQETQYF
V: TRBV7-9; D: TRBD1; size: -; J: TRBJ1-1; DNA: TGTGCCAGCAGCCCCCAGGGCAGGGGGCTAGACACTGAAGCTTTCTTT; CDR3: CASSPQGRGLDTEAFF
V: TRBV20-1; D: TRBD2; size: few; J: TRBJ2-1; DNA: TGCAGTGCCCAAAGCCCCACTAGCGGGAGTTACAATGAGCAGTTCTTC; CDR3: CSAQSPTSGSYNEQFF